This is a list of T cell receptor beta chains from one sample in a study of T cells expressing NK-cell markers. From its re-call of the 5' RACE reads, TCRdb lists each CDR3 protein once, without DNA. The specimen's table records about 180,000 distinct CDR3 sequences. The material sequenced was blood T cells: a sorted CD56 or NKG2C T cell subset, CD4+ or CD8+ T cells, or bulk PBMC T cells (not recorded which). Receptors were obtained from a man aged 18 to 69 in good health. The CDR3 runs from the conserved cysteine through the conserved F or W. Fields, in order: J gene, V gene, CDR3 protein.

J gene: TRBJ2-7
V gene: TRBV5-1
CDR3 protein: CASRLYSGQSYEQYF

J gene: TRBJ1-1
V gene: TRBV5-1
CDR3 protein: CASSLEEDDTEAFF

J gene: TRBJ2-3
V gene: TRBV2
CDR3 protein: CASSLAGGLDTQYF

J gene: TRBJ2-3
V gene: TRBV4-1
CDR3 protein: CASSQGTSGGPGTDTQYF

J gene: TRBJ2-3
V gene: TRBV20-1
CDR3 protein: CSASGNIAGGLIHTQYF

J gene: TRBJ1-2
V gene: TRBV7-2
CDR3 protein: CASSLGGTGVNYGYTF

J gene: TRBJ2-2
V gene: TRBV4-1
CDR3 protein: CASSQYRTAMNTGELFF

J gene: TRBJ2-3
V gene: TRBV15
CDR3 protein: CATSPGTSETDTQYF

J gene: TRBJ2-7
V gene: TRBV13
CDR3 protein: CASSPKSGASSYEQYF

J gene: TRBJ1-2
V gene: TRBV13
CDR3 protein: CASSLEDSYYGYTF

J gene: TRBJ1-4
V gene: TRBV30
CDR3 protein: CAWEDGTEKLFF

J gene: TRBJ2-7
V gene: TRBV2
CDR3 protein: CASSESRELGYEQYF

J gene: TRBJ2-7
V gene: TRBV18
CDR3 protein: CASPPTGQQTYEQYF

J gene: TRBJ2-3
V gene: TRBV4-1
CDR3 protein: CASSQDLGLGTDTQYF

J gene: TRBJ2-3
V gene: TRBV2
CDR3 protein: CASSGGGPRTDTQYF

J gene: TRBJ1-2
V gene: TRBV20-1
CDR3 protein: CSATMGGLNYGYTF

J gene: TRBJ2-5
V gene: TRBV25-1
CDR3 protein: CASSGPGRGRQETQYF

J gene: TRBJ2-1
V gene: TRBV21-1
CDR3 protein: CASSHSWDRGPILYNEQFF

J gene: TRBJ2-5
V gene: TRBV13
CDR3 protein: CASSLRGAGETQYF

J gene: TRBJ2-1
V gene: TRBV7-2
CDR3 protein: CASSLAVGADYNEQFF

J gene: TRBJ1-1
V gene: TRBV3-1
CDR3 protein: CASSRDRGKNTEAFF

J gene: TRBJ1-1
V gene: TRBV19
CDR3 protein: CASRDSFSMNTEAFF

J gene: TRBJ1-1
V gene: TRBV6-5
CDR3 protein: CASSYGTGGYTEAFF

J gene: TRBJ2-6
V gene: TRBV9
CDR3 protein: CASSPSGANVLTF

J gene: TRBJ1-5
V gene: TRBV7-9
CDR3 protein: CASSVGQSNQPQHF

J gene: TRBJ2-1
V gene: TRBV20-1
CDR3 protein: CSGRDGEHEQFF

J gene: TRBJ2-3
V gene: TRBV9
CDR3 protein: CASRETRGTDTQYF

J gene: TRBJ2-3
V gene: TRBV4-2
CDR3 protein: CASSPFTAAGGPGGTDTQYF

J gene: TRBJ2-1
V gene: TRBV20-1
CDR3 protein: CSAKGQGAYNEQFF